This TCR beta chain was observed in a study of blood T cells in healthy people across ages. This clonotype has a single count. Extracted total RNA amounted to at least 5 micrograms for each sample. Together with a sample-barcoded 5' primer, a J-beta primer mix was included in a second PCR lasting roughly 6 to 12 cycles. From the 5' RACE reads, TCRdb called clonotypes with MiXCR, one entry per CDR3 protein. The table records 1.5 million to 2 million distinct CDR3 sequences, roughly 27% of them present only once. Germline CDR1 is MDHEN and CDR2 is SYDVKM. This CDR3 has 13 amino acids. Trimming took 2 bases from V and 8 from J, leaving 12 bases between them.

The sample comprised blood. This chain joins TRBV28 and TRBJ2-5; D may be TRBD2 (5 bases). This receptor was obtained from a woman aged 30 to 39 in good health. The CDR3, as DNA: TGTGCCAGCAGTTTAAGGGCCGAGGGCACCCAGTACTTC. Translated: CASSLRAEGTQYF.